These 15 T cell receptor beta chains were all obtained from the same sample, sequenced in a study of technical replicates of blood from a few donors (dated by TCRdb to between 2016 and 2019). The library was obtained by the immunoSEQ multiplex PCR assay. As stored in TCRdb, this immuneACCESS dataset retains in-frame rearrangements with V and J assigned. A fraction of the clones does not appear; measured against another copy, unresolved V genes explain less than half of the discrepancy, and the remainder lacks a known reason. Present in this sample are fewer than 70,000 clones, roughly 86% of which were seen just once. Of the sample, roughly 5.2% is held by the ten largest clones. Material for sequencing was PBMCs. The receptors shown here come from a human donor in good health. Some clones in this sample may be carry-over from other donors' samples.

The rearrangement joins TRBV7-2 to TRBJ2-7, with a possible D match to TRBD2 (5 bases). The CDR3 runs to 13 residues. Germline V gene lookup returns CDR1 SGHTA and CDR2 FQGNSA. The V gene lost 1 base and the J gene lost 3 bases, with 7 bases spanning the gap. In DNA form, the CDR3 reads TGTGCCAGCAGCTTAGGCGGGTTCTACGAGCAGTACTTC. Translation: CASSLGGFYEQYF.

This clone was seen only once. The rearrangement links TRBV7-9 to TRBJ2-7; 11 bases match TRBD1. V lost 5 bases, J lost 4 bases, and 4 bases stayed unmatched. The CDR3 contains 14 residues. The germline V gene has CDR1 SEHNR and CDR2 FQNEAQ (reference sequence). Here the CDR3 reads CASSPDRGRYEQYF. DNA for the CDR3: TGTGCCAGCAGCCCGGACAGGGGGCGTTACGAGCAGTACTTC.

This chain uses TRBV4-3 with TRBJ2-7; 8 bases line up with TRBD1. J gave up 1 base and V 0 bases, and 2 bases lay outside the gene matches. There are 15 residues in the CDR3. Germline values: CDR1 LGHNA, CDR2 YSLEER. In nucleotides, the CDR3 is TGCGCCAGCAGCCAAGACAGGGGGCGTTCCTACGAGCAGTACTTC. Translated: CASSQDRGRSYEQYF.

The chain's CDR3 is CASSLSTGGDSPLHF. The DNA for the CDR3 is TGTGCCAGCAGTTTATCGACAGGGGGCGATTCACCCCTCCACTTT. V and J are TRBV27 and TRBJ1-6, with 10 bases identical to TRBD1. V shed 0 bases and J 8 bases; nucleotides not matched to a gene: 1. CDR1 MNHEY and CDR2 SMNVEV come from the germline V gene (reference sequence). This CDR3 spans 15 amino acids.

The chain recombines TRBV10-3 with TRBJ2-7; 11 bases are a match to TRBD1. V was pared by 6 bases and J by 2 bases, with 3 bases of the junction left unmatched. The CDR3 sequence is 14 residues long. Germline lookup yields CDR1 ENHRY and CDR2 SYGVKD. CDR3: CAIRGQGGAYEQYF. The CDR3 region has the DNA TGTGCCATCAGGGGACAGGGGGGTGCCTACGAGCAGTACTTC.

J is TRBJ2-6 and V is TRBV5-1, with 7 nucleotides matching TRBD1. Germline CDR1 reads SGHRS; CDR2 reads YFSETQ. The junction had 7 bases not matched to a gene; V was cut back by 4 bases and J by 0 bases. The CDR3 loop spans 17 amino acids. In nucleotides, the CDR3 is TGCGCCAGCAGCGGACAGGATAAGAGCTCTGGGGCCAACGTCCTGACTTTC. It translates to CASSGQDKSSGANVLTF. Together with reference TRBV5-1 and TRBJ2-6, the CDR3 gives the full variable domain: KAGVTQTPRYLIKTRGQQVTLSCSPISGHRSVSWYQQTPGQGLQFLFEYFSETQRNKGNFPGRFSGRQFSNSRSEMNVSTLELGDSALYLCASSGQDKSSGANVLTFGAGSRLTVL.

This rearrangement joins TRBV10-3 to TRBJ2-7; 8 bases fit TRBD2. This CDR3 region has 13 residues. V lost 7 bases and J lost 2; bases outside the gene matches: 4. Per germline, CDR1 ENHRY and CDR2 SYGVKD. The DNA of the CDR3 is TGTGCCATCAACGCGGGAGGTACCTACGAGCAGTACTTC. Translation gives CAINAGGTYEQYF.

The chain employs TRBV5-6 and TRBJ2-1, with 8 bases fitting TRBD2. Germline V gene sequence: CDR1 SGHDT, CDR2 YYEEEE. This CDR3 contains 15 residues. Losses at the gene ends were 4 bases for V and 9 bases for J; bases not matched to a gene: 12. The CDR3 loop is CASSRGGPSGSEQFF. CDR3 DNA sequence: TGTGCCAGCAGCCGGGGGGGCCCGTCAGGAAGTGAGCAGTTCTTC.

CDR3 sequence (DNA): TGTGCCAGCAGTGAGCAGGGTCGGGATGAAAAACTGTTTTTT. Protein: CASSEQGRDEKLFF. This chain connects TRBV6-1 to TRBJ1-4, with D possibly matching TRBD1 (5 bases). Trimming took off 3 bases at V and 6 bases at J, with 11 bases between the two ends. The CDR3 loop spans 14 amino acids. Germline CDR1 reads MNHNS; CDR2 reads SASEGT.

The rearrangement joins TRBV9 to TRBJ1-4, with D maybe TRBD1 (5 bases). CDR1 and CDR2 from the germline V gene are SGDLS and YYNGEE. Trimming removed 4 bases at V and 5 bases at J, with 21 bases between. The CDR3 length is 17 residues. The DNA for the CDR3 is TGTGCCAGCAGCCCCACCAGCGGCGGGGGGAGGAATGAAAAACTGTTTTTT. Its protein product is CASSPTSGGGRNEKLFF.

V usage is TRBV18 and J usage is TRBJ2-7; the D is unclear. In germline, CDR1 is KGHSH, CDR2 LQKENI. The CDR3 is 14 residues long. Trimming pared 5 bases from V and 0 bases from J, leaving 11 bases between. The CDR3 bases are TGTGCCAGCTCAACAGACACGAGCTCCTACGAGCAGTACTTC. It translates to CASSTDTSSYEQYF. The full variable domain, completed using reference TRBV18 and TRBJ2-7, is NAGVMQNPRHLVRRRGQEARLRCSPMKGHSHVYWYRQLPEEGLKFMVYLQKENIIDESGMPKERFSAEFPKEGPSILRIQQVVRGDSAAYFCASSTDTSSYEQYFGPGTRLTVT.

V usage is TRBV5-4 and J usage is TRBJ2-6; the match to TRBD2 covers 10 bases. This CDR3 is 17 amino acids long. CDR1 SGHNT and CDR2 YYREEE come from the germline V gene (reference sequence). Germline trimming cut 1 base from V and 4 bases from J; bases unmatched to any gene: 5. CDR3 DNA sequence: TGTGCCAGCAGCTTGAGTCTAGCGGGAGCCGGGGCCAACGTCCTGACTTTC. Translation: CASSLSLAGAGANVLTF.

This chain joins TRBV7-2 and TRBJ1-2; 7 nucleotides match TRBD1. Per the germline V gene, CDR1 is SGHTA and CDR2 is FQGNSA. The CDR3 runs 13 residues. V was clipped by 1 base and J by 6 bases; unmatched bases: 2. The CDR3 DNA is TGTGCCAGCAGCTTAGGACAGGGCAATGGCTACACCTTC. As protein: CASSLGQGNGYTF.

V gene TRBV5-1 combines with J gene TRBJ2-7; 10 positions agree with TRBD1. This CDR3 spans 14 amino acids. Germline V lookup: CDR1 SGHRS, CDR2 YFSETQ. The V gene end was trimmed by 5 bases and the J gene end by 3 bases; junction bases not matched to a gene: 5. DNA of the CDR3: TGCGCCAGCAGACCCCGGGACAGGGGCTACGAGCAGTACTTC. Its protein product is CASRPRDRGYEQYF.

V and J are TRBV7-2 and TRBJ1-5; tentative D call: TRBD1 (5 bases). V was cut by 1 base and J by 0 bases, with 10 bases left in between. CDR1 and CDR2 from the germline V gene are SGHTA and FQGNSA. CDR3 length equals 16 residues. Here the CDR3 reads CASSLVAGVSNQPQHF. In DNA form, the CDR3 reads TGTGCCAGCAGCTTAGTAGCGGGGGTTAGCAATCAGCCCCAGCATTTT.